This T cell receptor beta chain was identified in a study of blood T cell repertoires in COVID-19. Germline-derived CDR1 and CDR2 are SGHVS and FQNEAQ. This CDR3 spans 16 amino acids. With 4 bases clipped from V and 5 bases from J, the junction kept 7 bases outside the gene matches. TCRdb's copy holds only in-frame clones and misses some; the assay was immunoSEQ multiplex PCR. The sample consists of roughly 140,000 clones, about nine tenths of them appearing once. This clone was counted only a few times. V and J are TRBV7-8 and TRBJ2-3; TRBD2 matches at 12 bases. The sample was peripheral blood. The TCR sequence derives from an older woman with active or convalescent COVID-19. CDR3 in amino acids: CASSSRTSGAKDTQYF. The CDR3 DNA follows: TGTGCCAGCAGCTCACGGACTAGCGGGGCGAAAGATACGCAGTATTTT.